These 21 T cell receptor beta chains came from one sample sequenced in a study of blood T cell repertoires in COVID-19. Produced via immunoSEQ multiplex PCR; TCRdb's table is partial and in-frame only. This table has under 200,000 clones, approximately 83% appearing once. The sequencing sample was made of peripheral blood. Source of these receptors: a woman aged 55 to 70 with acute or convalescent COVID-19.

V is TRBV9 and J is TRBJ1-2, with 7 bases identical to TRBD1. The trim removed 0 bases at V and 4 bases at J, leaving 9 bases unmatched. The germline CDR1 and CDR2 sequences are SGDLS and YYNGEE. The CDR3 totals 16 residues. The CDR3 DNA follows: TGTGCCAGCAGCGTAGCTACGGCAGGGGGTGCCTATGGCTACACCTTC. As protein: CASSVATAGGAYGYTF. Drawing the rest from reference TRBV9 and TRBJ1-2, the complete variable domain is DSGVTQTPKHLITATGQRVTLRCSPRSGDLSVYWYQQSLDQGLQFLIQYYNGEERAKGNILERFSAQQFPDLHSELNLSSLELGDSALYFCASSVATAGGAYGYTFGSGTRLTVV.

The chain has TRBV21-1 and TRBJ1-2; TRBD1 is the table's D call, not checked against the DNA. TRBV21-1 is reported as a pseudogene. The CDR3 sequence is 14 residues long. Written as DNA, the CDR3 is TGTGCCAGCAGCAAAGCGCTTAAGGGGCATGGCTACACCTTC. Its translation is CASSKALKGHGYTF.

This clone appeared a single time. The chain links TRBV3-1 (or the pseudogene TRBV3-2) to TRBJ1-5; D gene ambiguous. This CDR3 is built from 13 residues. The V end was cut by 6 bases, the J end by 3 bases, with 9 bases between. Germline CDR1 LGHDT, CDR2 YNNKEL (reference sequence). CDR3: CASSEGLNQPQHF. The DNA for the CDR3 is TGTGCCAGCAGTGAGGGCCTCAATCAGCCCCAGCATTTT.

The V and J genes are TRBV18 and TRBJ2-7; 10 bases are shared with TRBD2. CDR1 KGHSH and CDR2 LQKENI come from the germline V gene. This CDR3 region has 18 residues. Germline trimming cut 2 bases from V and 0 bases from J; bases unmatched to any gene: 10. Here the CDR3 DNA reads TGTGCCAGCTCACCATTACCTAGCGGGGGTTCGAGCTCCTACGAGCAGTACTTC. This encodes CASSPLPSGGSSSYEQYF.

The chain combines TRBV5-1 with TRBJ1-2; 9 nucleotides match TRBD1. V shed 4 bases, J shed 8 bases, and the junction held 9 bases outside the gene matches. The CDR3 sequence is 14 residues long. The germline gives CDR1 SGHRS, CDR2 YFSETQ. As DNA, the CDR3 is TGCGCCAGCAGCCCGGGACAGGGCGAGAGAGGCTACACCTTC. This translates into CASSPGQGERGYTF.

The chain has TRBV4-2 and TRBJ2-3, with TRBD2 matching over 8 bases. The CDR3 is made up of 16 amino acids. The trim removed 2 bases at V and 2 bases at J, leaving 6 bases unmatched. Germline CDR1 is LGHNA and CDR2 is YNFKEQ. The CDR3 bases are TGTGCCAGCAGCCAACTAAGCGGGGGTATCACAGATACGCAGTATTTT. Translated, it gives CASSQLSGGITDTQYF.

The chain joins TRBV11-2 to TRBJ2-5; D is unresolved. Trimming cost V 5 bases and J 0 bases, with 13 bases left between them. The CDR3 length is 15 residues. From germline, CDR1 is SGHAT and CDR2 FQNNGV. CDR3 DNA: TGTGCCAGCAGCATCCCGACACGGTACCAAGAGACCCAGTACTTC. It is translated as CASSIPTRYQETQYF.

The chain links TRBV28 to TRBJ1-1; no clear D gene. V was shortened by 11 bases and J by 5 bases, with 9 bases between the two germline ends. Germline CDR1 reads MDHEN; CDR2 reads SYDVKM. There are 10 residues in the CDR3. DNA for the CDR3: TGTGCCGCTCAAGCTACTGAAGCTTTCTTT. It codes for CAAQATEAFF.

The rearrangement joins TRBV7-9 to TRBJ2-1; 7 bases fit TRBD2. The germline gives CDR1 SEHNR, CDR2 FQNEAQ (reference sequence). V gave up 1 base and J gave up 10 bases; unmatched junction bases: 7. This CDR3 has 14 residues. CDR3 loop: CASSLGGGRVEQFF. The CDR3 DNA sequence: TGTGCCAGCAGCTTAGGGGGAGGGCGGGTCGAGCAGTTCTTC.

The CDR3 bases are TGTGCCAGCAGCTCTGCGGGACAGGGAGAGACCCAGTACTTC. This sequence encodes CASSSAGQGETQYF. The chain is built from TRBV7-3 and TRBJ2-5; 9 nucleotides align to TRBD1. J gave up 4 bases and V 4 bases, and 4 bases lay outside the gene matches. CDR3 length equals 14 residues. CDR1 and CDR2 from the germline V gene are SGHTA and FQGTGA. The full variable domain, its missing parts supplied by reference TRBV7-3 and TRBJ2-5, is GAGVSQTPSNKVTEKGKYVELRCDPISGHTALYWYRQSLGQGPEFLIYFQGTGAADDSGLPNDRFFAVRPEGSVSTLKIQRTERGDSAVYLCASSSAGQGETQYFGPGTRLLVL.

J is TRBJ1-6 and V is TRBV28, with D uncertain. V lost 5 bases and J 4 bases, leaving 9 bases between the germline ends. The germline V gene has CDR1 MDHEN and CDR2 SYDVKM. This CDR3 comprises 14 residues. The CDR3, as DNA: TGTGCCAGCAGTCCAGCGGGGTATAATTCACCCCTCCACTTT. Protein sequence: CASSPAGYNSPLHF. The full variable domain, with the rest looked up from reference TRBV28 and TRBJ1-6, is DVKVTQSSRYLVKRTGEKVFLECVQDMDHENMFWYRQDPGLGLRLIYFSYDVKMKEKGDIPEGYSVSREKKERFSLILESASTNQTSMYLCASSPAGYNSPLHFGNGTRLTVT.

This clone was seen a single time. The chain joins TRBV27 to TRBJ1-1, with 8 bases matching TRBD1. V was clipped by 4 bases and J by 5 bases; unmatched bases: 9. Germline V gene lookup returns CDR1 MNHEY and CDR2 SMNVEV (reference sequence). The CDR3 loop spans 15 amino acids. The CDR3 DNA reads as TGTGCCAGCAGTTCAGGGGGCGCGGGTTTAACTGAAGCTTTCTTT. Its protein product is CASSSGGAGLTEAFF.

This clone was found a few times. This rearrangement joins TRBV5-4 to TRBJ2-1; 8 bases line up with TRBD2. The CDR3 consists of 18 residues. Germline CDR1 is SGHNT and CDR2 is YYREEE (reference sequence). V dropped 0 bases and J dropped 2; count of bases not matched to a gene: 10. CDR3: CASSLAGGASRTYNEQFF. The DNA of the CDR3 is TGTGCCAGCAGCTTGGCCGGGGGGGCTTCCCGGACCTACAATGAGCAGTTCTTC.

This sequence joins TRBV6-6 and TRBJ1-2; D is undetermined. Trimming pared 6 bases from V and 7 bases from J, leaving 12 bases between. The CDR3 extends over 12 amino acids. The germline V gene has CDR1 MNHNY and CDR2 SVGAGI (reference sequence). The CDR3 coding sequence is TGTGCCAGCAGAAAAGGCGGGAGTGGCTACACCTTC. This codes for CASRKGGSGYTF.

J is TRBJ2-7 and V is TRBV10-3; D possibly corresponds to TRBD2 (7 bases). Per germline, CDR1 ENHRY and CDR2 SYGVKD. CDR3 length: 14 amino acids. The ends were cut back, 6 bases at V and 2 bases at J, with 14 bases in the middle. The CDR3 loop reads CAIRGGTLAYEQYF. CDR3 DNA: TGTGCCATCAGGGGGGGGACACTCGCCTACGAGCAGTACTTC.

The CDR3 reads CASSFHPQNTGELFF. CDR3 nucleotides: TGTGCCAGCAGCTTTCACCCACAGAACACCGGGGAGCTGTTTTTT. The gene calls are TRBV7-6 and TRBJ2-2; D uncertain. Between the trimmed V and J ends, which lost 3 bases and 1 base, there was a span of 9 bases. The CDR3 has 15 residues. Germline CDR1 reads SGHVS; CDR2 reads FNYEAQ. Combining the CDR3 with reference TRBV7-6 and TRBJ2-2 gives the whole variable domain GAGVSQSPRYKVTKRGQDVALRCDPISGHVSLYWYRQALGQGPEFLTYFNYEAQQDKSGLPNDRFSAERPEGSISTLTIQRTEQRDSAMYRCASSFHPQNTGELFFGEGSRLTVL.

The rearrangement links TRBV7-2 to TRBJ2-1; 8 bases agree with TRBD2. CDR1 and CDR2 (germline): SGHTA, FQGNSA. Trimming cost V 1 base and J 9 bases; bases outside gene matches: 5. The CDR3 spans 14 residues. CDR3 nucleotides: TGTGCCAGCAGCTTAGGGACTAGCTTCGGTGAGCAGTTCTTC. This sequence encodes CASSLGTSFGEQFF.

This CDR3 is CASSLGPGQVGSYNEQFF. In DNA form, the CDR3 reads TGTGCCAGCAGCTTAGGGCCCGGACAGGTTGGCTCCTACAATGAGCAGTTCTTC. The chain recombines TRBV13 with TRBJ2-1, with 7 bases identical to TRBD1. The V gene end was trimmed by 0 bases and the J gene end by 0 bases; junction bases not matched to a gene: 8. This CDR3 contains 18 residues. Germline CDR1 and CDR2: PRHDT and FYEKMQ (reference sequence).

V is TRBV30 and J is TRBJ2-5; 8 bases agree with TRBD2. V was clipped by 7 bases and J by 2 bases; unmatched bases: 9. This CDR3 spans 14 amino acids. The germline CDR1 and CDR2 sequences are GTSNPN and SVGIG (reference sequence). CDR3 protein: CASDPGGRQETQYF. The CDR3 DNA is TGTGCCTCCGACCCGGGGGGGCGGCAAGAGACCCAGTACTTC.

The rearrangement joins TRBV9 to TRBJ2-3; 9 nucleotides align to TRBD2. The CDR3 extends over 15 amino acids. Per germline, CDR1 SGDLS and CDR2 YYNGEE. V dropped 0 bases and J dropped 3; count of bases not matched to a gene: 2. CDR3 sequence reads: CASSVGAGGTDTQYF. The CDR3 region has the DNA TGTGCCAGCAGCGTAGGCGCGGGGGGGACAGATACGCAGTATTTT.

This chain joins TRBV2 and TRBJ1-1; TRBD1 agrees at 8 bases. This CDR3 has 15 amino acids. Germline lookup yields CDR1 SNHLY and CDR2 FYNNEI. The V and J ends lost 7 bases and 7 bases, in that order; junction bases with no gene match: 14. In DNA, the CDR3 is TGTGCCAGCAAGCCCGTACCAGGGGGCTGGGGTGAAGCTTTCTTT. Translated, it gives CASKPVPGGWGEAFF.